These 31 T cell receptor beta chains share one sample of origin, sequenced in a study of T-cell reconstitution after alpha-beta-depleted transplantation in children. Molecular barcoding with unique molecular identifiers was used for the TCRbeta library. TCRdb independently ran MiXCR on the PCR reads; one entry per CDR3 protein. The data contain 420,000 or so distinct CDR3 sequences, around 9.9% of them singletons. The source was PBMCs from the stem cell graft donor, collected from the stem cell graft. These receptors all come from a human donor who donated a stem cell graft to a child with acute myeloid leukemia.

This clonotype has more than one count but fewer than ten. The V call is TRBV7-9, the J call TRBJ1-5; D not resolved. Germline values: CDR1 SEHNR, CDR2 FQNEAQ (reference sequence). The CDR3 length is 12 residues. V lost 2 bases, J lost 6 bases, and 5 bases lay in between. This CDR3 is CASSLRGQPQHF. The CDR3 nucleotides are TGTGCCAGCAGCTTACGTGGTCAGCCCCAGCATTTT. Full variable domain (rest looked up from reference TRBV7-9 and TRBJ1-5): DTGVSQNPRHKITKRGQNVTFRCDPISEHNRLYWYRQTLGQGPEFLTYFQNEAQLEKSRLLSDRFSAERPKGSFSTLEIQRTEQGDSAMYLCASSLRGQPQHFGDGTRLSIL.

This clonotype was recorded once. This chain connects TRBV20-1 to TRBJ1-2; D uncertain. The germline V gene has CDR1 DFQATT and CDR2 SNEGSKA (reference sequence). The CDR3 consists of 12 residues. V was pared by 5 bases and J by 9 bases, with 16 bases between. CDR3 residues: CSAPGVAGSYTF. The CDR3 DNA sequence: TGCAGTGCTCCAGGAGTAGCCGGGAGCTACACCTTC.

This clonotype appeared a few times. The chain links TRBV27 to TRBJ1-1, with D possibly being TRBD1 (5 bases). Germline V CDR1 and CDR2: MNHEY, SMNVEV (reference sequence). CDR3 length equals 13 residues. V lost 8 bases and J 5 bases, leaving 15 bases between the germline ends. The CDR3 spells CASAPGGWTEAFF. CDR3 sequence (DNA): TGTGCCAGCGCTCCGGGGGGGTGGACTGAAGCTTTCTTT.

The rearrangement uses TRBV12-5 and TRBJ2-3; a weak D match, TRBD2 (6 bases). With 5 bases removed from V and 0 bases from J, the gap between germline ends came to 18 bases. CDR1 is LGHNT and CDR2 is FRNRAP in the germline V gene. The CDR3 length is 17 residues. Here the CDR3 reads CASGPAGSGESTDTQYF. In nucleotides, the CDR3 is TGTGCTAGTGGTCCCGCGGGAAGCGGAGAGAGCACAGATACGCAGTATTTT.

This chain joins TRBV29-1 and TRBJ2-5; 9 nucleotides match TRBD2. Germline CDR1 SQVTM, CDR2 ANQGSEA. The CDR3 has 13 amino acids. V shed 4 bases and J 3 bases; nucleotides not matched to a gene: 3. CDR3 coding DNA: TGCAGCGTTGTTCTAGCGGGGAAAGAGACCCAGTACTTC. Encoded protein: CSVVLAGKETQYF. Full variable domain (remainder filled in from reference TRBV29-1 and TRBJ2-5): SAVISQKPSRDICQRGTSLTIQCQVDSQVTMMFWYRQQPGQSLTLIATANQGSEATYESGFVIDKFPISRPNLTFSTLTVSNMSPEDSSIYLCSVVLAGKETQYFGPGTRLLVL.

This clonotype was detected ten times or more. The rearrangement links TRBV7-3 to TRBJ2-5; no clear D. V lost 4 bases to trimming and J lost 5 bases, with 11 bases between them. This CDR3 comprises 13 residues. Germline V gene sequence: CDR1 SGHTA, CDR2 FQGTGA. The CDR3 sequence: CASSWGNSETQYF. In DNA, the CDR3 is TGTGCCAGCAGCTGGGGTAACAGCGAGACCCAGTACTTC.

The table lists this clonotype with a few counts. DNA of the CDR3: TGTGCCAGCCCCTACGGGAGCCCGGATACGCAGTATTTT. Translation: CASPYGSPDTQYF. The chain has TRBV7-9 and TRBJ2-3; a possible D gene is TRBD2 (6 bases). CDR1 SEHNR and CDR2 FQNEAQ come from the germline V gene (reference sequence). The CDR3 is 13 amino acids. V lost 8 bases and J lost 6, with 15 bases in between.

The V call is TRBV6-1, the J call TRBJ1-2; a weak D match, TRBD1 (5 bases). The germline CDR1 and CDR2 sequences are MNHNS and SASEGT. V lost 8 bases to trimming and J lost 3 bases, with 13 bases between them. This CDR3 spans 13 amino acids. The CDR3 DNA follows: TGTGCCAGCGGGCCAGGGTCATACTATGGCTACACCTTC. It codes for CASGPGSYYGYTF.

The gene calls are TRBV5-5 and TRBJ2-3, with 7 bases that match TRBD1. The CDR3 consists of 17 residues. Germline V gene sequence: CDR1 SGHKS, CDR2 YYEKEE (reference sequence). J lost 0 bases, V lost 5 bases, and 12 bases had no gene match. CDR3 protein: CASRLSTGTASTDTQYF. The CDR3 DNA sequence: TGTGCCAGCAGGTTGTCAACCGGGACAGCAAGCACAGATACGCAGTATTTT.

Many counts were recorded for this clonotype. The chain links TRBV7-8 to TRBJ1-6, with a tentative D call TRBD1 (5 bases). The V end lost 0 bases, the J end lost 0 bases, and 12 bases lay between the germline ends. This CDR3 has 18 residues. Germline V lookup: CDR1 SGHVS, CDR2 FQNEAQ. CDR3 amino acids: CASSLAAQGSSYNSPLHF. The CDR3 DNA sequence: TGTGCCAGCAGCTTAGCGGCCCAGGGAAGCTCCTATAATTCACCCCTCCACTTT. Based on the CDR3 plus reference TRBV7-8 and TRBJ1-6, the full variable domain is GAGVSQSPRYKVAKRGQDVALRCDPISGHVSLFWYQQALGQGPEFLTYFQNEAQLDKSGLPSDRFFAERPEGSVSTLKIQRTQQEDSAVYLCASSLAAQGSSYNSPLHFGNGTRLTVT.

J is TRBJ2-5 and V is TRBV7-8, with TRBD2 matching 11 bases. Germline loops: CDR1 SGHVS, CDR2 FQNEAQ. This CDR3 contains 14 residues. V lost 3 bases, J lost 5 bases, and 2 bases stayed unmatched. Written as DNA, the CDR3 is TGTGCCAGCAGCTTCCGACTAGCGGGGGAGACCCAGTACTTC. Residues: CASSFRLAGETQYF.

The J gene is TRBJ1-5, the V gene TRBV4-2; possible D gene TRBD1, 6 bases. V dropped 4 bases and J dropped 0 bases, with 16 bases sitting between them. The CDR3 length is 17 residues. Germline V gives CDR1 LGHNA, CDR2 YNFKEQ. CDR3 nucleotide sequence: TGTGCCAGCAGCCGGGGGCTCCCCCGCCTTAGCAATCAGCCCCAGCATTTT. Translated, it gives CASSRGLPRLSNQPQHF.

This clonotype was seen many times. This chain uses TRBV12-3 or TRBV12-4 with TRBJ2-3; TRBD2 matches at 9 bases. The CDR3 length is 15 residues. The V and J ends lost 6 bases and 0 bases, in that order; junction bases with no gene match: 4. The CDR3 DNA sequence: TGTGCCAGCAGCCCGACTAGCGGTAGCACAGATACGCAGTATTTT. Residues: CASSPTSGSTDTQYF.

The genes are TRBV2 and TRBJ2-7, with 11 bases fitting TRBD1. CDR3 length: 14 amino acids. Germline V CDR1 and CDR2: SNHLY, FYNNEI. V shed 10 bases and J 6 bases; nucleotides not matched to a gene: 11. The CDR3 reads CATRTGGAGGEQYV. DNA of the CDR3: TGTGCCACCCGGACAGGGGGCGCGGGAGGCGAGCAGTACGTC.

Of note for this clonotype: A much more abundant neighbour one base away suggests this may be a read error. The chain is built from TRBV10-3 and TRBJ1-4, with 10 bases lining up with TRBD1. The trim removed 10 bases at V and 8 bases at J, leaving 7 bases unmatched. The CDR3 covers 13 residues. CDR1 is ENHRY, CDR2 SYGVKD, per germline. The CDR3 DNA is TGTGCCACCAGGGACAGGGGAGGAGAAAAACTGTTTTTT. The encoded protein is CATRDRGGEKLFF.

This clonotype occurred a few times. The J gene is TRBJ1-2, the V gene TRBV7-9; weak D call: TRBD1 (5 bases). V shed 6 bases and J shed 8 bases, with 25 bases lying between them. Per the germline V gene, CDR1 is SEHNR and CDR2 is FQNEAQ (reference sequence). The CDR3 extends over 16 amino acids. CDR3 residues: CASSTAAWQGASGYTF. The CDR3 coding sequence is TGTGCCAGCAGTACGGCCGCTTGGCAGGGAGCCTCCGGCTACACCTTC.

The chain uses TRBV7-9 and TRBJ1-1; no clear D gene. Germline CDR1 and CDR2: SEHNR and FQNEAQ (reference sequence). This CDR3 has 13 amino acids. V was clipped by 10 bases and J by 0 bases, with 12 bases between them. CDR3 region: CATIYGVNTEAFF. The CDR3 DNA reads TGTGCCACCATCTACGGAGTGAACACTGAAGCTTTCTTT.

The chain recombines TRBV21-1 with TRBJ2-3; the table calls TRBD2, which could not be checked here. TRBV21-1 is given as a pseudogene. CDR3 length equals 18 residues. The CDR3 reads CASSKAGEDKPETDTQYF. CDR3 in DNA: TGTGCCAGCAGCAAGGCCGGGGAGGACAAACCAGAAACAGATACGCAGTATTTT.

The table lists this clonotype with a few counts. The rearrangement uses TRBV7-2 and TRBJ2-3; TRBD2 agrees at 7 bases. Germline CDR1 SGHTA, CDR2 FQGNSA. J lost 4 bases, V lost 5 bases, and 9 bases had no gene match. CDR3 size: 15 residues. CDR3 coding DNA: TGTGCCAGCAGCGAATCACTAGCGCGCGCAGATACGCAGTATTTT. Translation gives CASSESLARADTQYF.

The chain combines TRBV4-2 with TRBJ1-5; D is undetermined. Trimming removed 0 bases at V and 7 bases at J, with 13 bases between. The CDR3 contains 15 residues. CDR1 and CDR2 (germline): LGHNA, YNFKEQ. CDR3 bases: TGTGCCAGCAGCCAAGATTCCCCGTTGGGCCAGCCCCAGCATTTT. It translates to CASSQDSPLGQPQHF.

A few counts support this clonotype. The rearrangement links TRBV12-3 or TRBV12-4 to TRBJ1-1; weak D call: TRBD1 (5 bases). V was shortened by 6 bases and J by 1 base, with 15 bases between the two germline ends. There are 15 residues in the CDR3. The CDR3 reads CASSRPGRRNTEAFF. The CDR3, as DNA: TGTGCCAGCAGCCGACCGGGACGGAGGAACACTGAAGCTTTCTTT.

This sequence joins TRBV11-2 and TRBJ1-1; D remains ambiguous. The CDR3 runs to 13 residues. V lost 11 bases and J lost 1, with 14 bases in between. Germline V gene lookup returns CDR1 SGHAT and CDR2 FQNNGV. The CDR3: CAGSQSSNTEAFF. The CDR3, as DNA: TGTGCCGGCTCCCAGAGCTCGAACACTGAAGCTTTCTTT.

This clonotype showed up just a few times. V gene TRBV27 combines with J gene TRBJ2-3; D uncertain. The CDR3 has 14 amino acids. Germline-derived CDR1 and CDR2 are MNHEY and SMNVEV (reference sequence). Between the trimmed V and J ends, which lost 3 bases and 5 bases, there was a span of 12 bases. The chain's CDR3 is CASSFKAARDTQYF. CDR3 DNA: TGTGCCAGCAGTTTCAAGGCGGCGAGAGATACGCAGTATTTT.

The V gene is TRBV29-1, the J gene TRBJ2-1, with a possible D match to TRBD2 (6 bases). The CDR3 is 13 amino acids. Per germline, CDR1 SQVTM and CDR2 ANQGSEA. V was trimmed by 3 bases and J by 4 bases, leaving 10 bases between them. Here the CDR3 reads CSVDREPYNEQFF. Here the CDR3 DNA reads TGCAGCGTTGACCGGGAGCCTTACAATGAGCAGTTCTTC.

This clonotype came up a few times. This chain connects TRBV9 to TRBJ2-1; 11 positions match TRBD2. The CDR3 totals 15 residues. Germline V gene sequence: CDR1 SGDLS, CDR2 YYNGEE. J lost 7 bases, V lost 5 bases, and 8 bases had no gene match. CDR3 loop: CASSIAGGPGNEQFF. CDR3 nucleotide sequence: TGTGCCAGCAGTATAGCGGGAGGGCCAGGTAATGAGCAGTTCTTC.

The rearrangement joins TRBV7-8 to TRBJ1-5, with D possibly being TRBD1 (5 bases). CDR1 is SGHVS and CDR2 is FQNEAQ in the germline V gene. This CDR3 spans 17 amino acids. Trimming took off 5 bases at V and 4 bases at J, with 21 bases between the two ends. The CDR3 region has the DNA TGTGCCAGCAGCCCCACCGGGACCCGAATTCTGAATCAGCCCCAGCATTTT. It yields the protein CASSPTGTRILNQPQHF.

The J gene is TRBJ1-1, the V gene TRBV12-3 or TRBV12-4; no reliable D call. The CDR3 sequence is 14 residues long. Trimming stripped 3 bases from V and 1 base from J, with 9 bases between. CDR3 sequence reads: CASSFVNRNTEAFF. The CDR3 DNA reads TGTGCCAGCAGTTTCGTTAACAGGAACACTGAAGCTTTCTTT.

This clonotype turned up a few times. The chain recombines TRBV7-2 with TRBJ2-3; 9 bases fit TRBD2. Germline values: CDR1 SGHTA, CDR2 FQGNSA. This CDR3 spans 17 amino acids. The J segment lost 0 bases and the V segment lost 6 bases, leaving 10 bases of the junction unmatched. The CDR3: CASRPSSGNPSTDTQYF. DNA for the CDR3: TGTGCCAGCAGACCTTCTAGCGGGAACCCTAGCACAGATACGCAGTATTTT.

The chain has TRBV7-8 and TRBJ2-5, with TRBD1 as a possible D gene (6 bases). The CDR3 is 14 residues long. Germline-derived CDR1 and CDR2 are SGHVS and FQNEAQ. V lost 3 bases to trimming and J lost 3 bases, with 11 bases between them. The CDR3 sequence is CASSFTRGEETQYF. The CDR3 DNA is TGTGCCAGCAGCTTCACCAGGGGCGAAGAGACCCAGTACTTC.

This clonotype was recorded a few times. The CDR3 spells CAISELVASGRGTQFF. The CDR3 coding sequence is TGTGCCATCAGTGAGTTGGTAGCTAGCGGGAGGGGAACGCAGTTCTTC. V gene TRBV10-3 combines with J gene TRBJ2-1, with 12 positions matching TRBD2. Germline V gene lookup returns CDR1 ENHRY and CDR2 SYGVKD. The CDR3 contains 16 residues. V lost 1 base to trimming and J lost 12 bases; unmatched junction nucleotides: 10.

This clonotype appeared a few times. The gene calls are TRBV5-1 and TRBJ2-1; TRBD2 matches 7 bases. The CDR3 loop spans 14 amino acids. Trimming at V came to 3 bases and at J to 7 bases, leaving 7 bases not matched to a gene. Per germline, CDR1 SGHRS and CDR2 YFSETQ. This chain's CDR3 is CASSWAGVPNEQFF. As DNA, the CDR3 is TGCGCCAGCAGCTGGGCGGGAGTCCCTAATGAGCAGTTCTTC.